These 7 T cell receptor beta chains were all obtained from the same sample, sequenced in a study of cytomegalovirus exposure and HLA in healthy donors. Clones were read by immunoSEQ multiplex PCR, and TCRdb kept only the in-frame ones, dropping some. The sample holds 80,000 to 100,000 clones, about 88% seen once. The sample was PBMCs. These receptors were collected from a man aged 18-30 years in good health and CMV-seropositive.

This clone is labeled medium-sized (0.01 to 0.1%). The chain links TRBV19 to TRBJ2-7; 11 bases are shared with TRBD2. The CDR3 loop spans 15 amino acids. The trim removed 5 bases at V and 5 bases at J, leaving 8 bases unmatched. CDR1 is LNHDA and CDR2 is SQIVND in the germline V gene (reference sequence). CDR3 region: CASSVTSGSMNEQYF. The CDR3 coding sequence is TGTGCCAGTAGTGTAACTAGCGGGAGTATGAACGAGCAGTACTTC.

This chain joins TRBV9 and TRBJ2-1; a possible D gene is TRBD2 (6 bases). Germline values: CDR1 SGDLS, CDR2 YYNGEE. The ends were cut back, 3 bases at V and 3 bases at J, with 16 bases in the middle. This CDR3 comprises 16 residues. CDR3 region: CASSAQPGLGYNEQFF. In DNA form, the CDR3 reads TGTGCCAGCAGCGCTCAACCGGGACTGGGCTACAATGAGCAGTTCTTC.

The rearrangement links TRBV27 to TRBJ2-7; the match to TRBD1 covers 9 bases. CDR1 is MNHEY, CDR2 SMNVEV, per germline (reference sequence). The CDR3 consists of 15 residues. The V gene end was trimmed by 8 bases and the J gene end by 4 bases; junction bases not matched to a gene: 12. For the CDR3, the DNA is TGTGCCAGCTCGGACACGAACAGGGGGCGGTACGAGCAGTACTTC. Translation gives CASSDTNRGRYEQYF.

The chain joins TRBV5-1 to TRBJ2-2, with TRBD2 identical over 9 bases. The V gene end was trimmed by 3 bases and the J gene end by 5 bases; junction bases not matched to a gene: 5. The CDR3 contains 15 residues. Germline-derived CDR1 and CDR2 are SGHRS and YFSETQ. Here the CDR3 reads CASSSIAGDTGELFF. DNA for the CDR3: TGCGCCAGCAGCTCGATAGCGGGAGATACCGGGGAGCTGTTTTTT.

J is TRBJ2-5 and V is TRBV9, with 10 bases matching TRBD2. Per germline, CDR1 SGDLS and CDR2 YYNGEE. The length of the CDR3 is 18 residues. The V segment lost 0 bases and the J segment 1 base; nucleotides outside the gene matches: 9. The chain's CDR3 is CASSVGGLAGVGQETQYF. CDR3 sequence (DNA): TGTGCCAGCAGCGTAGGAGGTCTAGCGGGGGTGGGCCAAGAGACCCAGTACTTC.

V usage is TRBV5-1 and J usage is TRBJ2-7; 11 nucleotides agree with TRBD1. Germline CDR1 and CDR2: SGHRS and YFSETQ. V shed 0 bases, J shed 0 bases, and the junction held 8 bases outside the gene matches. The CDR3 runs to 18 residues. CDR3 region: CASSLVWTGGTTSYEQYF. DNA for the CDR3: TGCGCCAGCAGCTTGGTGTGGACAGGGGGCACCACCTCCTACGAGCAGTACTTC.

The genes are TRBV7-9 and TRBJ2-7; D remains unclear. The CDR3 extends over 15 amino acids. Germline assignment: CDR1 SEHNR and CDR2 FQNEAQ (reference sequence). V was trimmed by 5 bases and J by 7 bases, leaving 21 bases between them. CDR3 sequence reads: CASSPDLYPDEEQYF. CDR3 coding DNA: TGTGCCAGCAGCCCAGATTTATATCCAGATGAAGAGCAGTACTTC.